This TCR beta chain was sequenced during a study of T cells in localized non-small cell lung cancer. Notes on the study in general: Longer overall survival was associated with a higher density of T cells in the blood. Heterogeneity remains possible, as sequencing covered one tumor region only. When the top 100 tumor clones were examined, a median around 61 of them also appeared in the adjacent lung, which was paired and uninvolved.

Some clones are missing from TCRdb's copy, which holds only in-frame ones; the method was immunoSEQ multiplex PCR. The repertoire consists of 1,700 or so clones, with approximately 35% occurring once and the leading ten covering approximately 12%. The CDR3 is made up of 11 amino acids. The germline V and J ends were trimmed by 10 bases and 2 bases, with 6 bases remaining between them. A few counts support this clone. Antigen: not known. The chain combines TRBV6-7 with TRBJ1-3; tentatively, D is TRBD1 (6 bases). TRBV6-7 is placed among ORFs of uncertain function. The input for sequencing was lung tumor tissue, taken before any cancer treatment. The TCR was taken from a male donor at least 60 years old with stage III squamous cell lung carcinoma. The CDR3 reads CANRAGNTIYF. CDR3 in DNA: TGTGCCAACAGGGCTGGAAACACCATATATTTT.